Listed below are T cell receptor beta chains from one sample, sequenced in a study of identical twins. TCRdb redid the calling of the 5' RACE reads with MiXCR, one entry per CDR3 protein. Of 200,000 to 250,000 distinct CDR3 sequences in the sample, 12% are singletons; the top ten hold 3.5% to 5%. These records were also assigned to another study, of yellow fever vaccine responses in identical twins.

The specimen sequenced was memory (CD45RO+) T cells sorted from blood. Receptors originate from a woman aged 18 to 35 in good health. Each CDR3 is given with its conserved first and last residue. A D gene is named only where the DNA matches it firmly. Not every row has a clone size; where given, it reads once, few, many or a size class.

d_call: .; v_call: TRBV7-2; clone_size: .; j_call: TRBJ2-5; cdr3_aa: CASSSSGVQETQYF; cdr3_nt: TGTGCCAGCAGCTCGTCAGGGGTGCAAGAGACCCAGTACTTC
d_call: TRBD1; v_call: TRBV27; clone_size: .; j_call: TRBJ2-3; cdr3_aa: CASSPLTGGRMTDTQYF; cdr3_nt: TGTGCCAGCAGTCCCCTTACAGGGGGACGAATGACAGATACGCAGTATTTT
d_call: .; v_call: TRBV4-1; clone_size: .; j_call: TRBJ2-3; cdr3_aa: CASSQVLGDSTDTQYF; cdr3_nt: TGCGCCAGCAGCCAGGTGTTGGGGGATAGCACAGATACGCAGTATTTT
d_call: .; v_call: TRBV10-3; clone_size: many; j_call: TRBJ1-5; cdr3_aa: CAISESLSPNQPQHF; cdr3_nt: TGTGCCATCAGTGAGTCGCTGTCCCCGAATCAGCCCCAGCATTTT
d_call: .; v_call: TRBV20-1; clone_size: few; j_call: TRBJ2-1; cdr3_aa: CSAPRGGDSYNEQFF; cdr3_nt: TGCAGTGCTCCTAGAGGGGGGGACTCCTACAATGAGCAGTTCTTC
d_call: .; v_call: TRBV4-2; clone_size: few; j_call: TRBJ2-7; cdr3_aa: CASSQGSTGRYSEQYF; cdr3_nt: TGTGCCAGCAGCCAAGGCTCTACAGGGAGGTATAGCGAGCAGTACTTC
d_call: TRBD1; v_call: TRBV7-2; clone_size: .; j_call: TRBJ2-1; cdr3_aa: CASSWDRVLNEQFF; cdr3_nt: TGTGCCAGCAGCTGGGACAGGGTCTTGAATGAGCAGTTCTTC
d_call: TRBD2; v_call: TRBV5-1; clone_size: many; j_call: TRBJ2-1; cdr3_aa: CASSLDGGSYNEQFF; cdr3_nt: TGCGCCAGCAGCTTGGACGGGGGGTCCTACAATGAGCAGTTCTTC
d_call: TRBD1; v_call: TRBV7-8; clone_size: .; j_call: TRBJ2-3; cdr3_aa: CASRRQGWTDTQYF; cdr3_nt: TGTGCCAGCAGGAGACAGGGTTGGACAGATACGCAGTATTTT
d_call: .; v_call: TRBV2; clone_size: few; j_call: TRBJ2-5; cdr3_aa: CASIKGWGEETQYF; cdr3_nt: TGTGCCAGCATCAAGGGCTGGGGTGAGGAGACCCAGTACTTC
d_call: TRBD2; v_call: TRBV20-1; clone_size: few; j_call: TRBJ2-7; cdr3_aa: CSASFLAGWSSYEQYF; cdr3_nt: TGCAGTGCTAGCTTTCTAGCGGGATGGAGCTCCTACGAGCAGTACTTC
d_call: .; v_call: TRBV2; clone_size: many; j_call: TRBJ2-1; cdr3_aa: CASMGLGYNEQFF; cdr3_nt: TGTGCCAGCATGGGCTTGGGGTACAATGAGCAGTTCTTC
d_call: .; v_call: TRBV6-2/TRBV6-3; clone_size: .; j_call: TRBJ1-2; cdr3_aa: CASRYILGYTF; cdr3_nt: TGTGCCAGCAGGTACATCCTGGGCTACACCTTC
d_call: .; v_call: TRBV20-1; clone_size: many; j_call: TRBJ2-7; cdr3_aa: CSADRSSYEQYF; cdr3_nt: TGCAGTGCTGACAGGAGTTCCTACGAGCAGTACTTC
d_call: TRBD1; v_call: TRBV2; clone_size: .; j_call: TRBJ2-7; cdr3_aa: CASSSTGGNEQYF; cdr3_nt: TGTGCCAGCAGTTCCACAGGGGGAAACGAGCAGTACTTC
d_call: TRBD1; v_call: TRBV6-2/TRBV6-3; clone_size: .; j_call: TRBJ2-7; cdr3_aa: CASSYDRVEVAVTF; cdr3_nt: TGTGCCAGCAGTTACGACAGGGTTGAAGTAGCAGTCACATTC
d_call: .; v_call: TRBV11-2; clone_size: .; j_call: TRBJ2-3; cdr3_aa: CASSLGRPDTQYF; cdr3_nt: TGTGCCAGCAGCTTGGGGAGGCCAGATACGCAGTATTTT
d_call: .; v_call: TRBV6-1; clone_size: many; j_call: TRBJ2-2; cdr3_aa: CASRIKQGAGELFF; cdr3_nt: TGTGCCAGCAGGATTAAACAGGGTGCCGGGGAGCTGTTTTTT
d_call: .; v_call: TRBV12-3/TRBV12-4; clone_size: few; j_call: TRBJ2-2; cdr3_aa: CASRKIEELFF; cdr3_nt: TGTGCCAGCAGAAAAATCGAAGAGCTGTTTTTT
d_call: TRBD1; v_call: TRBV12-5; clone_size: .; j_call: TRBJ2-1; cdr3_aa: CASGQIGTDAYNEQFF; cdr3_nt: TGTGCTAGTGGGCAGATAGGGACAGACGCCTACAATGAGCAGTTCTTC
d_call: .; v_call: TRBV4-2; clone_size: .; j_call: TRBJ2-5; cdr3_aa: CASSQAQRGRAQETQYF; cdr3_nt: TGTGCCAGCAGCCAAGCCCAGCGCGGTCGGGCCCAAGAGACCCAGTACTTC
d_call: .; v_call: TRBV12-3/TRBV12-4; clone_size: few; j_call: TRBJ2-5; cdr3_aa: CASRSGTGMSETQYF; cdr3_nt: TGTGCCAGCAGGTCCGGAACAGGGATGTCAGAGACCCAGTACTTC
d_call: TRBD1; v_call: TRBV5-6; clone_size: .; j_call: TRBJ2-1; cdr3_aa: CASSRPGQDPNEQFF; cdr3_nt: TGTGCCAGCAGCCGACCGGGACAGGATCCCAATGAGCAGTTCTTC
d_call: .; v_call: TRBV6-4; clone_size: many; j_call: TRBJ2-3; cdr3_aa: CASSDSGGGTDTQYF; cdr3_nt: TGTGCCAGCAGTGACTCGGGGGGTGGCACAGATACGCAGTATTTT
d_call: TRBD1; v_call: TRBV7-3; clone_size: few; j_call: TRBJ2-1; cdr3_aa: CASSFVGGGPNEQFF; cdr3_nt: TGTGCCAGCAGCTTTGTAGGGGGCGGCCCCAATGAGCAGTTCTTC
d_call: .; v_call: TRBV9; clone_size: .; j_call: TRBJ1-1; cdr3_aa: CASSVAWKDTEAFF; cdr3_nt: TGTGCCAGCAGCGTAGCCTGGAAAGACACTGAAGCTTTCTTT
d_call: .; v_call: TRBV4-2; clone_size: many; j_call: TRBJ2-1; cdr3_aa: CASSLQGSDEQFF; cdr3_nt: TGTGCCAGCAGCCTCCAGGGGTCTGATGAGCAGTTCTTC
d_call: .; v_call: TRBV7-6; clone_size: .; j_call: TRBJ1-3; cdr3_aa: CASSLYDSGNTIYF; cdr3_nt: TGTGCCAGCAGCTTATATGACTCTGGAAACACCATATATTTT
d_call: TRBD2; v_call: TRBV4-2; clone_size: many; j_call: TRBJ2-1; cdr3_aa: CASSQGGLAGEQFF; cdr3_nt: TGTGCCAGCAGCCAAGGGGGACTAGCGGGAGAGCAGTTCTTC
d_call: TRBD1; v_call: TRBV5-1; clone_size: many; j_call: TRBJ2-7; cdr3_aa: CASSFGTGGYEQYF; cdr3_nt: TGCGCCAGCAGCTTTGGTACAGGGGGATACGAGCAGTACTTC
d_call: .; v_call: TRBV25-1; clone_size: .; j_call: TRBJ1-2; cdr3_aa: CASSDGTRNYGYTF; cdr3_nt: TGTGCCAGCAGTGACGGGACTCGTAACTATGGCTACACCTTC
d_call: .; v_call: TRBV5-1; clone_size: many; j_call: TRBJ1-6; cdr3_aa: CASSLEAAYNSPLHF; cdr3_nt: TGCGCCAGCAGCTTGGAGGCGGCCTATAATTCACCCCTCCACTTT